In its sample, the clone carrying this TCR beta chain was seen once. Assay: immunoSEQ multiplex PCR; the TCRdb copy retains only in-frame clones and omits some. The table includes some 77,000 clones, approximately 94% detected once. The CDR3 contains 16 residues. Losses at the gene ends were 4 bases for V and 3 bases for J; bases not matched to a gene: 8. Looked up from germline, CDR1 is SGHNT and CDR2 is YYREEE (reference sequence). These data come from a study of T cell changes during pregnancy in multiple sclerosis. The V gene is TRBV5-4, the J gene TRBJ1-4, with 8 bases that match TRBD1. Specimen: CD4+ T cells from peripheral blood mononuclear cells, collected before pregnancy. This clonotype was sampled from a female donor with multiple sclerosis, enrolled in a pregnancy study. DNA of the CDR3: TGTGCCAGCAGCCAATGGGGGGGACAGGCTAATGAAAAACTGTTTTTT. Translation: CASSQWGGQANEKLFF. The complete variable domain, with remaining parts taken from reference TRBV5-4 and TRBJ1-4, reads ETGVTQSPTHLIKTRGQQVTLRCSSQSGHNTVSWYQQALGQGPQFIFQYYREEENGRGNFPPRFSGLQFPNYSSELNVNALELDDSALYLCASSQWGGQANEKLFFGSGTQLSVL.